These 7 T cell receptor beta chains came from one sample sequenced in a study of blood T cell repertoires in COVID-19. Clones were read by immunoSEQ multiplex PCR, and TCRdb kept only the in-frame ones, dropping some. The table has approximately 92,000 clones, about four fifths seen once; the top ten hold roughly 18%. Sequenced input: peripheral blood. These receptors all come from an elderly man with acute or convalescent COVID-19.

This clone was observed a handful of times. The rearrangement uses TRBV2 and TRBJ1-1, with D perhaps matching TRBD1 (6 bases). Germline assignment: CDR1 SNHLY and CDR2 FYNNEI. The ends were cut back, 3 bases at V and 0 bases at J, with 8 bases in the middle. This CDR3 has 14 residues. DNA of the CDR3: TGTGCCAGCAGTGAGGGACACATGAACACTGAAGCTTTCTTT. Amino acid sequence: CASSEGHMNTEAFF.

The chain links TRBV3-1 (or the pseudogene TRBV3-2) to TRBJ2-3, with a weak D call TRBD2 (6 bases). This CDR3 contains 14 residues. The germline V gene has CDR1 LGHDT and CDR2 YNNKEL (reference sequence). Trimming cost V 3 bases and J 1 base, with 8 bases left between them. The CDR3 sequence is CASSQGLRTDTQYF. The CDR3, as DNA: TGTGCCAGCAGCCAGGGACTTCGCACAGATACGCAGTATTTT.

The rearrangement uses TRBV7-2 and TRBJ1-6; 8 bases are a match to TRBD1. V lost 4 bases, J lost 13 bases, and 6 bases stayed unmatched. The germline CDR1 and CDR2 sequences are SGHTA and FQGNSA. The CDR3 sequence is 13 residues long. The CDR3 sequence is CASSSQGVGPLHF. The DNA for the CDR3 is TGTGCCAGCAGCTCACAGGGGGTAGGGCCCCTCCACTTT.

This chain links TRBV27 with TRBJ2-3, with TRBD2 identical over 8 bases. V was clipped by 6 bases and J by 0 bases; unmatched bases: 2. This CDR3 is built from 14 residues. Germline CDR1 MNHEY, CDR2 SMNVEV (reference sequence). The CDR3 sequence: CASSGGGSTDTQYF. Written as DNA, the CDR3 is TGTGCCAGCAGCGGGGGGGGGAGCACAGATACGCAGTATTTT.

DNA of the CDR3: TGTGCCAGCAGTGAAGCGGCCCGGCCCCAGCATTTT. It translates to CASSEAARPQHF. The V gene is TRBV6-1, the J gene TRBJ1-5; unclear D gene. The germline V and J ends were trimmed by 0 bases and 9 bases, with 6 bases remaining between them. Germline-derived CDR1 and CDR2 are MNHNS and SASEGT. This CDR3 comprises 12 residues.

The genes are TRBV14 and TRBJ1-3; no clear D. Germline CDR1 reads SGHDN; CDR2 reads FVKESK. The CDR3 consists of 14 residues. The V gene lost 5 bases and the J gene lost 3 bases, with 11 bases spanning the gap. The CDR3 loop reads CASSTRHSGNTIYF. The CDR3 DNA reads TGTGCCAGCAGCACCCGACACAGTGGAAACACCATATATTTT.

V gene TRBV4-1 combines with J gene TRBJ2-2; TRBD2 agrees at 12 bases. This CDR3 spans 17 amino acids. Germline values: CDR1 MGHRA, CDR2 YSYEKL. Unmatched junction bases numbered 13, after V lost 7 bases and J lost 7 bases. The CDR3: CASTHLGLAGTGGELFF. In nucleotides, the CDR3 is TGCGCCAGCACCCACCTCGGACTAGCGGGAACAGGCGGGGAGCTGTTTTTT.